This is a list of T cell receptor beta chains from one sample in a study of blood T cells in healthy people across ages. TCRdb re-called the 5' RACE reads through MiXCR, storing one row per CDR3 protein. The sample holds around 850,000 distinct CDR3 sequences; under 40% are singletons and the top ten take roughly 13%. Sequencing input: blood. Source of these receptors: a man aged 18 to 29 in good health. Both conserved end residues are part of each CDR3. A D gene is named only where the DNA matches it firmly. Rows give clone size only sometimes, using once, few, many, or a class for an expanded clone.

D gene | CDR3 length | J gene | V gene | clone size | CDR3 DNA | CDR3 protein
- | 15 | TRBJ2-7 | TRBV4-3 | many | TGCGCCAGCAGCCAAGAGGTCTCTGCCCGTGGGAAGCAGTACTTC | CASSQEVSARGKQYF
- | 13 | TRBJ1-1 | TRBV5-1 | - | TGCGCCAGCAGACAACTTCTGAACACTGAAGCTTTCTTT | CASRQLLNTEAFF
TRBD2 | 15 | TRBJ2-3 | TRBV14 | - | TGTGCCAGCAGCCAACTAGCGGGGGACTCAGATACGCAGTATTTT | CASSQLAGDSDTQYF
TRBD2 | 16 | TRBJ2-1 | TRBV20-1 | many | TGCAGTGCTAGAGATCCCACTAGCGGGGGCGGTCTTCAGCAGTTCTTC | CSARDPTSGGGLQQFF
TRBD2 | 17 | TRBJ2-1 | TRBV6-2/TRBV6-3 | - | TGTGCCAGCAGTCCTGATCGTTCCGGGACTAGGAGCAATGAGCAGTTCTTC | CASSPDRSGTRSNEQFF
- | 13 | TRBJ1-5 | TRBV20-1 | few | TGCAGTGCTAGAGATCCTACAAATCAGCCCCAGCATTTT | CSARDPTNQPQHF
TRBD1 | 15 | TRBJ2-7 | TRBV9 | few | TGTGCCAGCAGCGTGGTGGGACAGAGCTCCTACGAGCAGTACTTC | CASSVVGQSSYEQYF
- | 12 | TRBJ1-6 | TRBV2 | once | TGTGCCAGCAGCCTCGACACTTCACCCCTCCACTTT | CASSLDTSPLHF
- | 14 | TRBJ1-3 | TRBV9 | - | TGTGCCAGCAGCGTGAGGTTAACTGGAAACACCATATATTTT | CASSVRLTGNTIYF
- | 15 | TRBJ2-7 | TRBV7-9 | once | TGTGCCAGCAGCTTTGCAAGCGCGGATGTGGACGAGCAGTACTTC | CASSFASADVDEQYF
- | 15 | TRBJ1-5 | TRBV6-5 | once | TGTGCCAGCAGAAACTCCAGTATTTCCAATCAGCCCCAGCATTTT | CASRNSSISNQPQHF
- | 15 | TRBJ1-1 | TRBV5-1 | few | TGCGCCAGCAGCTTGGCCGGAATAGGTTCCACTGAAGCTTTCTTT | CASSLAGIGSTEAFF
- | 14 | TRBJ1-2 | TRBV12-3/TRBV12-4 | - | TGTGCCAGCAGTTTACCGGGGGGCGGGTATGGCTACACCTTC | CASSLPGGGYGYTF
- | 11 | TRBJ2-2 | TRBV29-1 | once | TGCAGCGTTGAGATCACCGGGGAGCTGTTTTTT | CSVEITGELFF